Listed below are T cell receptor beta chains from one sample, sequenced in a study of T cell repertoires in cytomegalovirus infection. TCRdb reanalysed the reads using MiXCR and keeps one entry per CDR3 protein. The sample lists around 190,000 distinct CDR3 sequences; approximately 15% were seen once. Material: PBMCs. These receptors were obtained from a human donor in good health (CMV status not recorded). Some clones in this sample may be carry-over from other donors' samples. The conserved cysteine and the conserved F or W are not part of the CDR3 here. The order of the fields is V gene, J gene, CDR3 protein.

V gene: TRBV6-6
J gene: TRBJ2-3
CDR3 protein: ASSRHAGTRGTDTQY

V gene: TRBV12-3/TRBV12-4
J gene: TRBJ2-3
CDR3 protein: ASPARLALSTDTQY

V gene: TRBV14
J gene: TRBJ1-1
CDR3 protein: ASSQDLLSASNTEAF

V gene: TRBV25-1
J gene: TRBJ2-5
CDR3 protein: ASSGETQY

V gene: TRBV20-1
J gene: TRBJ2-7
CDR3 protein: SAGPPPGLTYEQY

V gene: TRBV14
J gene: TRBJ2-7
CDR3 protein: ASSQDSTSYEQY

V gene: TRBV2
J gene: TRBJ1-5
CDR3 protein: ASSEGRANQPQH

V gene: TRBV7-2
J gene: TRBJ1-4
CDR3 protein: ASSPDGPGGEKLF

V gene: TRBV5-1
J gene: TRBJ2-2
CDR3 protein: ASSKANPDGGELF

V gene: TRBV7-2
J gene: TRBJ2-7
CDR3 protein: ASSLNLPVLGEQY

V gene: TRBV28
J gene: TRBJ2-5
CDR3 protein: ASSNGRSEETQY

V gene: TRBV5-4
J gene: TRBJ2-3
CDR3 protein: ASSRAGRTDTQY

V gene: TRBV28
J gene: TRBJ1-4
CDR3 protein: ASITGGFEEKLF

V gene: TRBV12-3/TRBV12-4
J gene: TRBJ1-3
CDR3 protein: ASSYPGNTIY

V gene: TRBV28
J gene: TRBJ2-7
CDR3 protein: ASSPGTPGAYEQY

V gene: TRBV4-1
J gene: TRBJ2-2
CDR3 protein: ASSPGQGAIETGELF

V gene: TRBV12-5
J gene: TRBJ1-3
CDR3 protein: ASQDGNTIY

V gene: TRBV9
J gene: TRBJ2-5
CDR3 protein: ASSEGLAGRPGQETQY

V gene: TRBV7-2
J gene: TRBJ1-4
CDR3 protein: ASSLVLATNEKLF

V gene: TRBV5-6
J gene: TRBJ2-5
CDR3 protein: ASSLLVGRQETQY

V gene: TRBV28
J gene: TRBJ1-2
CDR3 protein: ASSFPDRSLRNYGYT

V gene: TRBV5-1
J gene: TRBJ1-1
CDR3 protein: ASSLVGDPATEAF

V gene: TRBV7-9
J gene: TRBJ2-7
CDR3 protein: ASSSGQSYEQY

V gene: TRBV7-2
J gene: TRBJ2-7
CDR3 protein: ASSLEGQLNTYEQY

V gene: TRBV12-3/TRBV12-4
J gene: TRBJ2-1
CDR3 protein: ASNQRGALYNEQF

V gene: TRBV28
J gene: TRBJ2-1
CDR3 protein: ASSPPTTEQF

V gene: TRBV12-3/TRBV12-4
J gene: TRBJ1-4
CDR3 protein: ASSWTGLQPTNEKLF

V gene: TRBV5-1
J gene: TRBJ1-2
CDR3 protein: ASSLESIYGYT

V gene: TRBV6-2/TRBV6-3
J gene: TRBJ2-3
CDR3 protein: ASSWDPSGSTDTQY

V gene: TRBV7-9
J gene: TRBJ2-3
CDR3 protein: ASNFPTFSTDTQY

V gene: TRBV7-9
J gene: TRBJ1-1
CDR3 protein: ASSSLGDEAF

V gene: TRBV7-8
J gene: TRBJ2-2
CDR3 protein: ASSPPGVTGELF

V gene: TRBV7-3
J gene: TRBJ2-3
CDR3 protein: ASSSGLPDTQY

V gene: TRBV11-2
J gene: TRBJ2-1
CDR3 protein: ASRTVGRSSYNEQF

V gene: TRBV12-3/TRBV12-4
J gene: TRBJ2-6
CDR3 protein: ASSRGANVLT

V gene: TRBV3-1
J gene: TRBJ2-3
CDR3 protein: ASSLGPGAPSTDTQY

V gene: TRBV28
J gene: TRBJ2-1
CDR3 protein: ASSFQAGGRRYNEQF

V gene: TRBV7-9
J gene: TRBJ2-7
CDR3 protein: ASSPGQGRPYEQY

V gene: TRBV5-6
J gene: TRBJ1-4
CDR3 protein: ASSPDRTGGEKLF

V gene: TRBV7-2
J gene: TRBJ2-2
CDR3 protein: ASSRPGLVNTGELF

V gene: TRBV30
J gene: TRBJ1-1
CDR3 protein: AWSVAQGVTEAF

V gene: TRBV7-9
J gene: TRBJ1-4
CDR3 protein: ASSLRRGEDEKLF

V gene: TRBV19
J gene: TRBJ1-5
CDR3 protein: ASNPGGADQPQH

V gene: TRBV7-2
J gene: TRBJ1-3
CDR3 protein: ASSFPGAGNTIY

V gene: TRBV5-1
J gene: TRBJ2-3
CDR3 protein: ASSLEARKATDTQY

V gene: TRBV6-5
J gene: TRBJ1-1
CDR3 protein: ASSYSGQGAAMNTEAF

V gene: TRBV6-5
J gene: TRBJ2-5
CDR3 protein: ASSYGALQETQY

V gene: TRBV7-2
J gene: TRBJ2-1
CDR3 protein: ASSSSGRVPQF

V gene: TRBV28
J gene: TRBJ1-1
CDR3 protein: ASSLKWRGRTEAF

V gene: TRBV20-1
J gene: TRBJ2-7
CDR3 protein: SALAGGNSYEQY

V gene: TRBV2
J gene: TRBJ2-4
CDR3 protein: ASSETRTGGADIQY

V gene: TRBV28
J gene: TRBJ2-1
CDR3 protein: ASSGTSGIPYNEQF

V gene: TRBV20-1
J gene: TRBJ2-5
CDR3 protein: SARHQETQY